The T cell receptor (beta chain) described here comes from a study of PD-1 blockade in classical Hodgkin lymphoma. This CDR3 is 12 amino acids long. From germline, CDR1 is SGHNT and CDR2 YYREEE (reference sequence). The ends were cut back, 9 bases at V and 5 bases at J, with 14 bases in the middle. Profiling relied on immunoSEQ multiplex PCR, and the TCRdb table lists in-frame clones only, not all of them. The repertoire holds tens of thousands of clones, with roughly nine tenths as singletons. Each and every patient relapsed after autologous stem cell transplantation, and patients got differing brentuximab vedotin exposure.

Material: peripheral blood mononuclear cells (PBMCs), obtained before the second cycle of nivolumab. The genes are TRBV5-4 and TRBJ1-2; D might be TRBD1 (6 bases). This receptor was identified in a human donor with classical Hodgkin lymphoma. The CDR3 is CATTGMEYGYTF. The DNA for the CDR3 is TGTGCCACCACAGGGATGGAATATGGCTACACCTTC.